Shown below are 27 T cell receptor beta chains from a single sample sequenced in a study of cytomegalovirus exposure and HLA in healthy donors. TCRdb's table, derived via immunoSEQ multiplex PCR, lists solely in-frame clones and lacks some. The table lists over 150,000 clones, about four fifths of them singletons. The sample consisted of PBMCs. Every receptor here comes from a woman in her late teens or twenties in good health and CMV-seropositive.

The chain has TRBV6-5 and TRBJ1-1; unclear D gene. Deletions cut 0 bases from V and 3 bases from J, with 5 bases between. CDR1 and CDR2 from the germline V gene are MNHEY and SVGAGI. The CDR3 covers 13 residues. DNA for the CDR3: TGTGCCAGCAGTTACTCATTAGACACTGAAGCTTTCTTT. It codes for CASSYSLDTEAFF.

The chain has TRBV19 and TRBJ1-5; 7 bases align to TRBD1. The V gene end was trimmed by 8 bases and the J gene end by 6 bases; junction bases not matched to a gene: 10. The CDR3 contains 14 residues. The germline gives CDR1 LNHDA, CDR2 SQIVND (reference sequence). The DNA for the CDR3 is TGTGCCAGTGGAGATACAGGGGTTGTTCAGCCCCAGCATTTT. Its translation is CASGDTGVVQPQHF.

DNA for the CDR3: TGCGCCAGCAGCCTTCTGCCGGGACAGGGAGGAGATACGCAGTATTTT. As protein: CASSLLPGQGGDTQYF. The genes are TRBV5-1 and TRBJ2-3, with 9 bases that match TRBD1. The J segment lost 5 bases and the V segment lost 4 bases, leaving 11 bases of the junction unmatched. Germline V gene sequence: CDR1 SGHRS, CDR2 YFSETQ. The CDR3 runs 16 residues.

This clone is a singleton in its sample. The chain employs TRBV29-1 and TRBJ2-3; 10 bases are shared with TRBD1. Germline CDR1 and CDR2: SQVTM and ANQGSEA. V shed 5 bases, J shed 0 bases, and the junction held 2 bases outside the gene matches. CDR3 size: 14 residues. The CDR3, as DNA: TGCAGCGTTCGGACAGGGGGGAGCACAGATACGCAGTATTTT. As protein: CSVRTGGSTDTQYF.

V and J are TRBV15 and TRBJ2-1; no reliable D call. The CDR3 contains 15 residues. Trimming cost V 4 bases and J 0 bases, with 10 bases left between them. The germline gives CDR1 LNHNV, CDR2 YYDKDF (reference sequence). CDR3 coding DNA: TGTGCCACCAGCACACGCGCCGCCTCCTACAATGAGCAGTTCTTC. Translation gives CATSTRAASYNEQFF. Full variable domain (remainder filled in from reference TRBV15 and TRBJ2-1): DAMVIQNPRYQVTQFGKPVTLSCSQTLNHNVMYWYQQKSSQAPKLLFHYYDKDFNNEADTPDNFQSRRPNTSFCFLDIRSPGLGDTAMYLCATSTRAASYNEQFFGPGTRLTVL.

DNA of the CDR3: TGTGCCAGCAGTCGACAGGAAGCTAACTATGGCTACACCTTC. Encoded protein: CASSRQEANYGYTF. The rearrangement uses TRBV6-5 and TRBJ1-2, with TRBD1 as a possible D gene (6 bases). Trimming left V 5 bases short and J 0 bases short, with 10 bases between. The germline gives CDR1 MNHEY, CDR2 SVGAGI. The CDR3 consists of 14 residues.

The gene calls are TRBV29-1 and TRBJ2-3, with no clear D. The CDR3 loop spans 13 amino acids. Trimming left V 1 base short and J 2 bases short, with 7 bases between. Germline V gene lookup returns CDR1 SQVTM and CDR2 ANQGSEA. The CDR3 coding sequence is TGCAGCGTTGAAGCCCCCCTCACAGATACGCAGTATTTT. Encoded protein: CSVEAPLTDTQYF.

The genes are TRBV6-5 and TRBJ2-1; maybe TRBD2 (5 bases). The germline V and J ends were trimmed by 4 bases and 9 bases, with 13 bases remaining between them. The CDR3 spans 13 residues. Germline assignment: CDR1 MNHEY and CDR2 SVGAGI. For the CDR3, the DNA is TGTGCCAGCAGTTTAGAGGGAGTAGGTGAGCAGTTCTTC. Protein sequence: CASSLEGVGEQFF.

The chain is built from TRBV14 and TRBJ1-1, with 7 bases lining up with TRBD1. Germline V CDR1 and CDR2: SGHDN, FVKESK. V was pared by 4 bases and J by 2 bases, with 4 bases of the junction left unmatched. The CDR3 contains 14 residues. The CDR3 sequence: CASSRDSKNTEAFF. In DNA form, the CDR3 reads TGTGCCAGCAGCCGGGACAGCAAAAACACTGAAGCTTTCTTT.

The chain has TRBV4-1 and TRBJ1-2, with D possibly being TRBD1 (6 bases). This CDR3 comprises 16 residues. Germline CDR1 MGHRA, CDR2 YSYEKL. V was shortened by 2 bases and J by 5 bases, with 18 bases between the two germline ends. The CDR3 reads CASSQPLMGARYGYTF. DNA for the CDR3: TGCGCCAGCAGCCAACCGTTGATGGGGGCGCGATATGGCTACACCTTC.

This clone was seen more than once but under ten times. The gene calls are TRBV6-5 and TRBJ1-2; D might be TRBD1 (5 bases). Looked up from germline, CDR1 is MNHEY and CDR2 is SVGAGI. The CDR3 sequence is 12 residues long. Trimming pared 8 bases from V and 4 bases from J, leaving 11 bases between. This CDR3 is CASLGALYGYTF. The CDR3 coding sequence is TGTGCCAGCCTAGGGGCTCTCTATGGCTACACCTTC.

This clone occurred many times. The rearrangement links TRBV4-2 to TRBJ2-3, with 7 bases aligning to TRBD2. Germline V gene data show CDR1 as LGHNA and CDR2 as YNFKEQ. The CDR3 spans 16 residues. V lost 0 bases to trimming and J lost 4 bases; unmatched junction nucleotides: 7. CDR3 region: CASSQEVGGGADTQYF. CDR3 in DNA: TGTGCCAGCAGCCAAGAAGTGGGGGGGGGAGCAGATACGCAGTATTTT.

This chain connects TRBV6-1 to TRBJ1-6; D gene ambiguous. Germline values: CDR1 MNHNS, CDR2 SASEGT. Trimming left V 4 bases short and J 0 bases short, with 10 bases between. The CDR3 totals 16 residues. As DNA, the CDR3 is TGTGCCAGCAGTGTCAGTATCCCCTCCTATAATTCACCCCTCCACTTT. It yields the protein CASSVSIPSYNSPLHF.

The chain is built from TRBV5-1 and TRBJ2-3; D is unresolved. V was shortened by 0 bases and J by 4 bases, with 12 bases between the two germline ends. The CDR3 contains 15 residues. The V gene's germline CDR1 is SGHRS and CDR2 YFSETQ. CDR3: CASSLGARPSDTQYF. In DNA, the CDR3 is TGCGCCAGCAGCTTGGGGGCAAGGCCGTCAGATACGCAGTATTTT.

The chain uses TRBV9 and TRBJ2-5; 7 bases map to TRBD2. Germline V CDR1 and CDR2: SGDLS, YYNGEE. The CDR3 has 14 amino acids. V gave up 3 bases and J gave up 4 bases; unmatched junction bases: 6. CDR3 residues: CASSAGTTRETQYF. The DNA of the CDR3 is TGTGCCAGCAGCGCCGGGACTACGAGAGAGACCCAGTACTTC. Based on the CDR3 plus reference TRBV9 and TRBJ2-5, the full variable domain is DSGVTQTPKHLITATGQRVTLRCSPRSGDLSVYWYQQSLDQGLQFLIQYYNGEERAKGNILERFSAQQFPDLHSELNLSSLELGDSALYFCASSAGTTRETQYFGPGTRLLVL.

The chain links TRBV19 to TRBJ2-1; 10 bases are shared with TRBD1. The CDR3 runs to 15 residues. Germline V gene data show CDR1 as LNHDA and CDR2 as SQIVND (reference sequence). V shed 4 bases and J 4 bases; nucleotides not matched to a gene: 4. In nucleotides, the CDR3 is TGTGCCAGTAGTACCGACAGGGGGCTTTACAATGAGCAGTTCTTC. As protein: CASSTDRGLYNEQFF.

This CDR3 reads CASSQEAQGGQYF. The CDR3, as DNA: TGCGCCAGCAGCCAAGAAGCACAGGGCGGGCAGTACTTC. The chain is built from TRBV4-3 and TRBJ2-7, with D maybe TRBD1 (6 bases). This CDR3 comprises 13 residues. Germline V CDR1 and CDR2: LGHNA, YSLEER. Trimming shortened V by 0 bases and J by 9 bases, and 12 bases separated the two germline ends.

The J gene is TRBJ2-7, the V gene TRBV10-3; a weak D match, TRBD1 (5 bases). The CDR3 has 14 amino acids. Germline V gene sequence: CDR1 ENHRY, CDR2 SYGVKD. The V end lost 9 bases, the J end lost 2 bases, and 17 bases lay between the germline ends. CDR3: CAIGAMGRTYEQYF. CDR3 nucleotides: TGTGCCATTGGGGCAATGGGGCGGACCTACGAGCAGTACTTC.

This clone was seen only a few times. This chain uses TRBV5-6 with TRBJ2-5, with a possible D match to TRBD2 (5 bases). CDR3 length equals 13 residues. Per germline, CDR1 SGHDT and CDR2 YYEEEE. V lost 0 bases, J lost 5 bases, and 8 bases lay in between. This chain's CDR3 is CASSLVGGETQYF. The CDR3 DNA follows: TGTGCCAGCAGCTTGGTAGGCGGGGAGACCCAGTACTTC.

The rearrangement links TRBV5-6 to TRBJ2-3, with D maybe TRBD2 (5 bases). The CDR3 spans 16 residues. Germline V gene data show CDR1 as SGHDT and CDR2 as YYEEEE. V dropped 4 bases and J dropped 1 base, with 16 bases sitting between them. CDR3 DNA: TGTGCCAGCAGCCCAGTTCATGGGCGGGGCACAGATACGCAGTATTTT. It codes for CASSPVHGRGTDTQYF. The variable domain in full, with the rest retrieved from reference TRBV5-6 and TRBJ2-3, is DAGVTQSPTHLIKTRGQQVTLRCSPKSGHDTVSWYQQALGQGPQFIFQYYEEEERQRGNFPDRFSGHQFPNYSSELNVNALLLGDSALYLCASSPVHGRGTDTQYFGPGTRLTVL.

V is TRBV13 and J is TRBJ2-2; D perhaps matches TRBD2 (5 bases). The germline gives CDR1 PRHDT, CDR2 FYEKMQ (reference sequence). V lost 6 bases, J lost 7 bases, and 9 bases lay in between. The CDR3 has 12 residues. The CDR3 protein is CASRGRNGELFF. Written as DNA, the CDR3 is TGTGCCAGCAGGGGGAGAAACGGGGAGCTGTTTTTT.

The CDR3 here is CASSMRGNTDTQYF. In nucleotides, the CDR3 is TGTGCCAGCAGCATGCGGGGGAACACAGATACGCAGTATTTT. The chain employs TRBV11-2 and TRBJ2-3; TRBD2 matches at 7 bases. The germline V gene has CDR1 SGHAT and CDR2 FQNNGV. The V segment lost 5 bases and the J segment 2 bases; nucleotides outside the gene matches: 4. There are 14 residues in the CDR3.

The V and J genes are TRBV2 and TRBJ1-2; tentative D call: TRBD1 (6 bases). The CDR3 loop spans 13 amino acids. The ends were cut back, 2 bases at V and 2 bases at J, with 6 bases in the middle. The germline CDR1 and CDR2 sequences are SNHLY and FYNNEI. CDR3: CASSEQGNYGYTF. The CDR3 DNA is TGTGCCAGCAGTGAACAGGGGAACTATGGCTACACCTTC.

J is TRBJ2-1 and V is TRBV6-5; D remains unclear. V lost 2 bases to trimming and J lost 8 bases, with 7 bases between them. The CDR3 covers 12 residues. Germline V gene lookup returns CDR1 MNHEY and CDR2 SVGAGI. CDR3 DNA: TGTGCCAGCAGTTACGGAGAATATGAGCAGTTCTTC. It specifies CASSYGEYEQFF.

The chain joins TRBV11-1 to TRBJ2-7; no clear D gene. Germline CDR1 is SGHAT and CDR2 is FQDESV (reference sequence). The CDR3 length is 16 residues. Trimming removed 2 bases at V and 2 bases at J, with 16 bases between. The CDR3 region has the DNA TGTGCCAGCAGCTTATTCCCTAGAGACTGGACCTACGAGCAGTACTTC. Amino acids: CASSLFPRDWTYEQYF.

The chain uses TRBV4-2 and TRBJ2-5; 11 bases are shared with TRBD2. CDR1 and CDR2 from the germline V gene are LGHNA and YNFKEQ. The junction had 15 bases not matched to a gene; V was cut back by 3 bases and J by 0 bases. The CDR3 totals 20 residues. The CDR3 DNA reads as TGTGCCAGCAGCCAGAATTACCAGATTTCTAGCGGGGGGAACCAAGAGACCCAGTACTTC. It specifies CASSQNYQISSGGNQETQYF.

The chain has TRBV6-5 and TRBJ2-1; D is ambiguous. Germline CDR1 MNHEY, CDR2 SVGAGI. V gave up 4 bases and J gave up 0 bases, with 10 bases separating them. The CDR3 runs 15 residues. The CDR3 here is CASSLDFSSYNEQFF. CDR3 DNA: TGTGCCAGCAGTTTAGACTTCAGCTCCTACAATGAGCAGTTCTTC.